The 32 T cell receptor beta chains in this list originate from one sample, sequenced in a study of blood T cell repertoires in COVID-19. The protocol was immunoSEQ multiplex PCR, while the TCRdb copy is restricted to in-frame clones and leaves out a portion. The data show some 130,000 clones, with about 87% seen just once and 35% to 50% held by the top ten. The sequencing input was peripheral blood. The receptors here all came from a human donor in a cohort sampled during active COVID-19.

This clone was picked up one time. The J gene is TRBJ2-2, the V gene TRBV7-3, with 8 bases fitting TRBD2. The germline V gene has CDR1 SGHTA and CDR2 FQGTGA. V shed 4 bases and J 1 base; nucleotides not matched to a gene: 2. The CDR3 sequence is 15 residues long. The CDR3 DNA reads TGTGCCAGCAGCTCGGGACTAGTGAACACCGGGGAGCTGTTTTTT. Encoded protein: CASSSGLVNTGELFF.

The chain combines TRBV3-1 (or the pseudogene TRBV3-2) with TRBJ1-4; D not certain. This CDR3 has 15 amino acids. The V end lost 4 bases, the J end lost 0 bases, and 9 bases lay between the germline ends. Germline V gene sequence: CDR1 LGHDT, CDR2 YNNKEL (reference sequence). The CDR3 spells CASSPGLTTNEKLFF. Written as DNA, the CDR3 is TGTGCCAGCAGCCCCGGACTTACAACTAATGAAAAACTGTTTTTT.

The chain is built from TRBV5-4 and TRBJ2-2; 10 bases fit TRBD1. Germline V gene sequence: CDR1 SGHNT, CDR2 YYREEE (reference sequence). V lost 5 bases and J lost 4; bases outside the gene matches: 8. The CDR3 covers 16 residues. The DNA of the CDR3 is TGTGCCAGCAGTAACCCGGGACAGGGGCTCACCGGGGAGCTGTTTTTT. Amino acids: CASSNPGQGLTGELFF. Variable domain in full (rest from reference TRBV5-4 and TRBJ2-2): ETGVTQSPTHLIKTRGQQVTLRCSSQSGHNTVSWYQQALGQGPQFIFQYYREEENGRGNFPPRFSGLQFPNYSSELNVNALELDDSALYLCASSNPGQGLTGELFFGEGSRLTVL.

This clone is a singleton in its sample. The genes are TRBV7-3 and TRBJ1-1; no clear D gene. V lost 7 bases and J 1 base, leaving 13 bases between the germline ends. Per the germline V gene, CDR1 is SGHTA and CDR2 is FQGTGA. This CDR3 region has 14 residues. Here the CDR3 DNA reads TGTGCCAGCAAGGCCGACACCGGGAACACTGAAGCTTTCTTT. This encodes CASKADTGNTEAFF.

This chain joins TRBV5-4 and TRBJ2-5, with 13 bases fitting TRBD2. Germline V gene sequence: CDR1 SGHNT, CDR2 YYREEE (reference sequence). The CDR3 runs 15 residues. The J segment lost 3 bases and the V segment lost 2 bases, leaving 1 base of the junction unmatched. Written as DNA, the CDR3 is TGTGCCAGCAGCTTTACTAGCGGGGGGGAAGAGACCCAGTACTTC. Its translation is CASSFTSGGEETQYF.

The chain uses TRBV11-2 and TRBJ1-3; D may be TRBD1 (5 bases). Trimming pared 3 bases from V and 2 bases from J, leaving 11 bases between. Germline-derived CDR1 and CDR2 are SGHAT and FQNNGV. The CDR3 extends over 15 amino acids. The CDR3 spells CASSLAGLPGNTIYF. The CDR3 nucleotides are TGTGCCAGCAGCTTGGCAGGGCTACCTGGAAACACCATATATTTT.

The rearrangement joins TRBV19 to TRBJ1-2; TRBD1 agrees at 8 bases. Per germline, CDR1 LNHDA and CDR2 SQIVND (reference sequence). With V trimmed by 2 bases and J by 4 bases, 0 bases remained unmatched. The CDR3 has 13 residues. The DNA of the CDR3 is TGTGCCAGTAGTATACAGGGGGCCTATGGCTACACCTTC. Protein sequence: CASSIQGAYGYTF.

The rearrangement uses TRBV6-1 and TRBJ2-7, with D possibly being TRBD1 (5 bases). The ends were cut back, 3 bases at V and 0 bases at J, with 15 bases in the middle. CDR3 length equals 16 residues. Germline CDR1 and CDR2: MNHNS and SASEGT. CDR3 sequence: CASSEAVGAVSYEQYF. DNA for the CDR3: TGTGCCAGCAGTGAGGCTGTTGGGGCTGTCTCCTACGAGCAGTACTTC.

The V and J genes are TRBV4-1 and TRBJ2-3; 9 bases align to TRBD2. The CDR3 is made up of 15 amino acids. Per germline, CDR1 MGHRA and CDR2 YSYEKL. The V and J ends lost 0 bases and 3 bases, in that order; junction bases with no gene match: 1. For the CDR3, the DNA is TGCGCCAGCAGCCAAGATAGCGGGAGAACAGATACGCAGTATTTT. Translated: CASSQDSGRTDTQYF.

The chain combines TRBV6-4 with TRBJ1-5, with TRBD1 identical over 7 bases. The CDR3 is made up of 19 amino acids. Trimming took 5 bases from V and 7 from J; bases not matched to a gene: 23. The germline V gene encodes CDR1 MRHNA and CDR2 SNTAGT. CDR3 sequence: CASSLLRQGEVTNQQPQHF. The CDR3 region has the DNA TGTGCCAGCAGTCTTCTGCGACAGGGTGAGGTCACCAACCAACAGCCCCAGCATTTT.

The chain uses TRBV4-3 and TRBJ1-2, with 9 nucleotides matching TRBD1. From germline, CDR1 is LGHNA and CDR2 YSLEER. The CDR3 sequence is 16 residues long. The junction had 7 bases not matched to a gene; V was cut back by 1 base and J by 4 bases. CDR3 in amino acids: CASSQGPQGAIYGYTF. CDR3 DNA: TGCGCCAGCAGCCAAGGCCCACAGGGGGCTATCTATGGCTACACCTTC.

The rearrangement links TRBV7-2 to TRBJ2-7; possibly TRBD2 for D (6 bases). The CDR3 totals 14 residues. In germline, CDR1 is SGHTA, CDR2 FQGNSA. V dropped 1 base and J dropped 1 base, with 8 bases sitting between them. CDR3 protein: CASSLVAASYEQYV. The CDR3 nucleotides are TGTGCCAGCAGCTTAGTAGCGGCTTCCTACGAGCAGTACGTC.

The CDR3 nucleotides read TGTGCCAGCAGTAGGGGGAGACAAGAGACCCAGTACTTC. The encoded protein is CASSRGRQETQYF. The V gene is TRBV5-5, the J gene TRBJ2-5; possibly TRBD1 for D (6 bases). Trimming took 5 bases from V and 2 from J, leaving 10 bases between them. The CDR3 covers 13 residues. Germline values: CDR1 SGHKS, CDR2 YYEKEE (reference sequence). Combining the CDR3 with reference TRBV5-5 and TRBJ2-5 gives the whole variable domain DAGVTQSPTHLIKTRGQQVTLRCSPISGHKSVSWYQQVLGQGPQFIFQYYEKEERGRGNFPDRFSARQFPNYSSELNVNALLLGDSALYLCASSRGRQETQYFGPGTRLLVL.

About this clone: The same CDR3 arises from other DNA sequences in this sample as well. V and J are TRBV3-1 (or the pseudogene TRBV3-2) and TRBJ2-2, with a tentative D call TRBD2 (5 bases). Germline V gives CDR1 LGHDT, CDR2 YNNKEL (reference sequence). This CDR3 contains 14 residues. V was pared by 0 bases and J by 5 bases, with 7 bases between. CDR3 amino acids: CASSQDRDTGELFF. The CDR3 bases are TGTGCCAGCAGCCAAGATCGGGATACCGGGGAGCTGTTTTTT.

The genes are TRBV9 and TRBJ1-2; D might be TRBD1 (6 bases). Trimming pared 4 bases from V and 4 bases from J, leaving 26 bases between. Per the germline V gene, CDR1 is SGDLS and CDR2 is YYNGEE. The CDR3 totals 18 residues. CDR3 loop: CASSPNPGTPELSYGYTF. CDR3 bases: TGTGCCAGCAGCCCCAACCCCGGGACACCCGAACTTTCCTATGGCTACACCTTC.

V is TRBV5-1 and J is TRBJ1-2; TRBD1 matches at 8 bases. Germline loops: CDR1 SGHRS, CDR2 YFSETQ. The CDR3 length is 16 residues. Unmatched junction bases numbered 14, after V lost 4 bases and J lost 6 bases. This CDR3 reads CASSTGGPTGSHGYTF. The CDR3 DNA is TGCGCCAGCAGCACAGGGGGGCCCACAGGGAGCCATGGCTACACCTTC.

The chain combines TRBV11-2 with TRBJ2-7; 8 positions match TRBD1. V gave up 0 bases and J gave up 1 base; unmatched junction bases: 2. The CDR3 spans 15 residues. The germline V gene encodes CDR1 SGHAT and CDR2 FQNNGV. The CDR3 region is CASSLDRGPSYEQYF. The CDR3 bases are TGTGCCAGCAGCTTAGACAGGGGGCCTTCCTACGAGCAGTACTTC. Variable domain in full (rest from reference TRBV11-2 and TRBJ2-7): EAGVAQSPRYKIIEKRQSVAFWCNPISGHATLYWYQQILGQGPKLLIQFQNNGVVDDSQLPKDRFSAERLKGVDSTLKIQPAKLEDSAVYLCASSLDRGPSYEQYFGPGTRLTVT.

The gene calls are TRBV5-6 and TRBJ2-2; D call uncertain. V was shortened by 4 bases and J by 3 bases, with 7 bases between the two germline ends. Germline V lookup: CDR1 SGHDT, CDR2 YYEEEE. The CDR3 runs 13 residues. The DNA of the CDR3 is TGTGCCAGCAGCCCCAGGTACACCGGGGAGCTGTTTTTT. This encodes CASSPRYTGELFF.

The J gene is TRBJ2-5, the V gene TRBV19; 7 bases line up with TRBD1. Trimming took 8 bases from V and 1 from J; bases not matched to a gene: 10. The germline V gene encodes CDR1 LNHDA and CDR2 SQIVND (reference sequence). This CDR3 is 15 amino acids long. CDR3 coding DNA: TGTGCCAGTGGTACAGGGGAAGTAGGCCAAGAGACCCAGTACTTC. The encoded protein is CASGTGEVGQETQYF.

The V call is TRBV27, the J call TRBJ2-7, with D possibly being TRBD2 (5 bases). The CDR3 totals 15 residues. Trimming removed 2 bases at V and 2 bases at J, with 13 bases between. Germline CDR1 is MNHEY and CDR2 is SMNVEV (reference sequence). This chain's CDR3 is CASSLDAGGTYEQYF. CDR3 nucleotide sequence: TGTGCCAGCAGTTTAGACGCGGGCGGAACCTACGAGCAGTACTTC.

The chain joins TRBV3-1 (or the pseudogene TRBV3-2) to TRBJ1-2; no clear D gene. The CDR3 length is 16 residues. Germline assignment: CDR1 LGHDT and CDR2 YNNKEL (reference sequence). The V end was cut by 5 bases, the J end by 5 bases, with 21 bases between. CDR3 protein: CASSFFQENPLYGYTF. The CDR3 DNA reads as TGTGCCAGCAGCTTTTTTCAGGAAAATCCCCTATATGGCTACACCTTC.

The V call is TRBV5-5, the J call TRBJ2-7; no clear D. V lost 2 bases to trimming and J lost 5 bases, with 11 bases between them. This CDR3 spans 13 amino acids. The germline gives CDR1 SGHKS, CDR2 YYEKEE (reference sequence). This CDR3 is CASSFAGSDEQYF. CDR3 sequence (DNA): TGTGCCAGCAGCTTTGCCGGTTCGGACGAGCAGTACTTC.

The count of this clone is one. The chain is built from TRBV10-3 and TRBJ1-2, with TRBD1 matching 8 bases. The CDR3 totals 13 residues. V shed 6 bases and J 3 bases; nucleotides not matched to a gene: 3. Germline V gene data show CDR1 as ENHRY and CDR2 as SYGVKD. This chain's CDR3 is CAIRRGQDYGYTF. CDR3 nucleotide sequence: TGTGCCATCAGGCGGGGACAGGACTATGGCTACACCTTC.

This chain links TRBV15 with TRBJ2-2; 12 bases line up with TRBD1. Per germline, CDR1 LNHNV and CDR2 YYDKDF (reference sequence). There are 19 residues in the CDR3. The junction had 11 bases not matched to a gene; V was cut back by 5 bases and J by 1 base. The CDR3 nucleotides are TGTGCCACCAGCCTCCAGTTTGGGACAGGGGGCAAGAACACCGGGGAGCTGTTTTTT. Amino acids: CATSLQFGTGGKNTGELFF.

The rearrangement links TRBV19 to TRBJ2-1; 7 positions match TRBD2. The CDR3 is made up of 14 amino acids. Looked up from germline, CDR1 is LNHDA and CDR2 is SQIVND (reference sequence). With V trimmed by 3 bases and J by 9 bases, 8 bases remained unmatched. The chain's CDR3 is CASSMGREWAEQFF. In nucleotides, the CDR3 is TGTGCCAGTAGTATGGGGCGGGAGTGGGCTGAGCAGTTCTTC.

J is TRBJ1-2 and V is TRBV9, with 10 bases fitting TRBD1. Germline-derived CDR1 and CDR2 are SGDLS and YYNGEE. After removal of 3 bases from V and 0 bases from J, the junction contained 14 bases not matched to a gene. The CDR3 sequence is 19 residues long. The CDR3 coding sequence is TGTGCCAGCAGCGCCTCGGGCGCAGGTGACAGGGGGCCTAACTATGGCTACACCTTC. Protein product: CASSASGAGDRGPNYGYTF.

The chain carries TRBV6-5 and TRBJ2-7, with TRBD2 as a possible D gene (6 bases). This CDR3 is 13 amino acids long. The germline V and J ends were trimmed by 6 bases and 5 bases, with 14 bases remaining between them. Germline CDR1 is MNHEY and CDR2 is SVGAGI. The CDR3 bases are TGTGCCAGCAGGCCGACTAGTAGGGACGAGCAGTACGTC. Its translation: CASRPTSRDEQYV.

The chain links TRBV5-1 to TRBJ1-6; TRBD1 is a possible D gene (5 bases). Trimming left V 3 bases short and J 13 bases short, with 11 bases between. This CDR3 comprises 12 residues. Germline lookup yields CDR1 SGHRS and CDR2 YFSETQ. The DNA of the CDR3 is TGCGCCAGCAGCTCGGACATGCCCCCCCTCCACTTT. It yields the protein CASSSDMPPLHF.

This chain connects TRBV28 to TRBJ1-1; 9 bases fit TRBD1. This CDR3 has 16 residues. CDR1 is MDHEN and CDR2 is SYDVKM in the germline V gene. The trim removed 4 bases at V and 0 bases at J, leaving 6 bases unmatched. Here the CDR3 DNA reads TGTGCCAGCAGTTCAGGGGGACAGGGATTGAACACTGAAGCTTTCTTT. It yields the protein CASSSGGQGLNTEAFF.

The V gene is TRBV25-1, the J gene TRBJ1-1; a weak D match, TRBD1 (6 bases). The CDR3 is 14 residues long. Germline V CDR1 and CDR2: MGHDK, SYGVNS. V shed 7 bases and J shed 5 bases, with 17 bases lying between them. As DNA, the CDR3 is TGTGCCAGCACCCAGGGGAACATTCGGACTGAAGCTTTCTTT. Its translation: CASTQGNIRTEAFF.

Here the CDR3 reads CASSRRDTEAFF. The DNA for the CDR3 is TGTGCCAGCAGCAGGAGGGACACTGAAGCTTTCTTT. The chain employs TRBV11-3 and TRBJ1-1; no definite D call. The length of the CDR3 is 12 residues. The V and J ends lost 5 bases and 3 bases respectively, with 7 bases between them. Germline lookup yields CDR1 SGHNT and CDR2 YENEEA.

Of note for this clone: Other DNA sequences in the sample encode the same CDR3. The chain links TRBV7-9 to TRBJ2-5; D is perhaps TRBD2 (6 bases). V was pared by 1 base and J by 2 bases, with 8 bases between. This CDR3 comprises 14 residues. Germline values: CDR1 SEHNR, CDR2 FQNEAQ (reference sequence). For the CDR3, the DNA is TGTGCCAGCAGCTTAGGAGGGACTCAAGAGACCCAGTACTTC. Encoded protein: CASSLGGTQETQYF.